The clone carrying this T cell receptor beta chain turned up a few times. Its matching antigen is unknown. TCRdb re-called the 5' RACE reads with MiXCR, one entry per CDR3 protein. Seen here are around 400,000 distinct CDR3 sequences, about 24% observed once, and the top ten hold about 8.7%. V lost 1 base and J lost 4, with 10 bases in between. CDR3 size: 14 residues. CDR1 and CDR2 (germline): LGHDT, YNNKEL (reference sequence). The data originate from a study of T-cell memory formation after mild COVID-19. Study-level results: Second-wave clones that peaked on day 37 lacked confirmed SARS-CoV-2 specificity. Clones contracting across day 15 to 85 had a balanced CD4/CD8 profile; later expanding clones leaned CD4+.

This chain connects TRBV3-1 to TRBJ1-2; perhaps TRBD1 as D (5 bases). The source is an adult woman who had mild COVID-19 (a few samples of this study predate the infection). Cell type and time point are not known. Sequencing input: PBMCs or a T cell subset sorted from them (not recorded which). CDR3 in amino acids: CASSQGWDGYGYTF. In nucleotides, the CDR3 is TGTGCCAGCAGCCAAGGATGGGACGGCTATGGCTACACCTTC.